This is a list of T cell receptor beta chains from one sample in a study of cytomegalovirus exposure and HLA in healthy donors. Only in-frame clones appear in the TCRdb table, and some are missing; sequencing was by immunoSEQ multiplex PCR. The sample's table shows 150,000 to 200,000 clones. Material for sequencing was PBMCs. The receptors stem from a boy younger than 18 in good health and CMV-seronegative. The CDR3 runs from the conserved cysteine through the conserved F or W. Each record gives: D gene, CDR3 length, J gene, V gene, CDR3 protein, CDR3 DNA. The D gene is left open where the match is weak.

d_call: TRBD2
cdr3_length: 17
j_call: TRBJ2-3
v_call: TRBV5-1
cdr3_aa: CASSLGSGVSSTDTQYF
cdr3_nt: TGCGCCAGCAGCCTTGGTAGCGGGGTTTCTAGCACAGATACGCAGTATTTT

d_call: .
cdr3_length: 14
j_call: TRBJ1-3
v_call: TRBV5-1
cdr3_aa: CASSFEVAGNTIYF
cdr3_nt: TGCGCCAGCAGCTTCGAGGTAGCAGGAAACACCATATATTTT

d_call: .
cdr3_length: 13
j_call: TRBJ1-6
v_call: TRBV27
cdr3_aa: CASSWNSNSPLHF
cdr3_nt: TGTGCCAGCAGTTGGAACAGTAATTCACCCCTCCACTTT

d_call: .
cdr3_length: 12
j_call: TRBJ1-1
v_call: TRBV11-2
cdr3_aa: CASSFRDTEAFF
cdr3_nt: TGTGCCAGCAGCTTCAGGGACACTGAAGCTTTCTTT

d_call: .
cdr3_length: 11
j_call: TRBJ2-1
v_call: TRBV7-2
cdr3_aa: CASSLPGEQFF
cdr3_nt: TGTGCCAGCAGCCTGCCGGGTGAGCAGTTCTTC

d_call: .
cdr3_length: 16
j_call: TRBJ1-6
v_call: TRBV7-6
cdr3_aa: CASSFGTSGTNSPLHF
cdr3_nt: TGTGCCAGCAGCTTCGGGACATCTGGAACTAATTCACCCCTCCACTTT

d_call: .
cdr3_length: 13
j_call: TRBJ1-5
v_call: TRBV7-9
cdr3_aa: CASSLGFDRPQHF
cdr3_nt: TGTGCCAGCAGCTTAGGGTTCGATAGGCCCCAGCATTTT

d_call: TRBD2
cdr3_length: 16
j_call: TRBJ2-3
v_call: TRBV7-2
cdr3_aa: CASSRLAGSSTDTQYF
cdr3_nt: TGTGCCAGCAGCCGTCTAGCGGGGTCTAGCACAGATACGCAGTATTTT

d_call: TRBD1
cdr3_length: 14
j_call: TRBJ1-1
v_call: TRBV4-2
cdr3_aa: CASSSGQGVTEAFF
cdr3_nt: TGTGCCAGCAGCTCGGGACAGGGCGTCACTGAAGCTTTCTTT

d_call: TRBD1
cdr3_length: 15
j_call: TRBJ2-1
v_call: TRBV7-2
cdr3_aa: CASSAKGASYNEQFF
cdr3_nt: TGTGCCAGCAGCGCTAAGGGGGCTTCCTACAATGAGCAGTTCTTC

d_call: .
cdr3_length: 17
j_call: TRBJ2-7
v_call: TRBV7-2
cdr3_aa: CASSRLPGTPGPYEQYF
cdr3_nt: TGTGCCAGCAGCCGACTCCCCGGGACACCTGGACCCTACGAGCAGTACTTC

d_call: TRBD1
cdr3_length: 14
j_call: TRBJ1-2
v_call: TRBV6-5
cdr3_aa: CASSYSGTGGGYTF
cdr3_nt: TGTGCCAGCAGTTACTCCGGGACAGGCGGCGGCTACACCTTC

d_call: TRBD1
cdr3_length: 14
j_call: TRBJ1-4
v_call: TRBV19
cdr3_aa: CASSVDRADEKLFF
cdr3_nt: TGTGCCAGTAGTGTAGACAGGGCGGATGAAAAACTGTTTTTT

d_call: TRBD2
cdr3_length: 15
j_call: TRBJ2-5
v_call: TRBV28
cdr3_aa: CASSLRLAGGETQYF
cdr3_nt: TGTGCCAGCAGTCTTCGACTAGCGGGGGGAGAGACCCAGTACTTC

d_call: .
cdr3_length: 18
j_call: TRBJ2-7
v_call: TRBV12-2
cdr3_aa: CASRVPPTGTGGSYEQYF
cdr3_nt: TGTGCAAGTCGCGTCCCTCCCACCGGGACAGGGGGCTCCTACGAGCAGTACTTC

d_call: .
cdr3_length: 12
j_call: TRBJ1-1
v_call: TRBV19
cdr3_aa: CAVFPGFGEAFF
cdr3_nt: TGTGCCGTATTCCCAGGGTTCGGTGAAGCTTTCTTT

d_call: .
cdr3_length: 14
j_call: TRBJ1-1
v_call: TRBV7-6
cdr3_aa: CASSSKGSSTEAFF
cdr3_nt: TGTGCCAGCAGCTCAAAGGGGTCCTCCACTGAAGCTTTCTTT

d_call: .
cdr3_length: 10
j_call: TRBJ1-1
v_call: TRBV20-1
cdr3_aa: CSAPDREAFF
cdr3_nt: TGCAGTGCTCCTGACAGAGAAGCTTTCTTT

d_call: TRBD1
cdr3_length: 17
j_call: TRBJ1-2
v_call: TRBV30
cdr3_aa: CAWSVSRQGPGIVGYTF
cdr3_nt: TGTGCCTGGAGTGTGAGTAGACAGGGCCCCGGTATTGTTGGCTACACCTTC

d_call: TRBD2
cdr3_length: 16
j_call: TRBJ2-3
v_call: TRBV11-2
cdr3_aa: CASSVILSGGSDTQYF
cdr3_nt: TGTGCCAGCAGCGTTATACTCAGCGGGGGGTCAGATACGCAGTATTTT

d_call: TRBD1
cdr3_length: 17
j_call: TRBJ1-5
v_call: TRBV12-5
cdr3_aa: CASGLLGQINSNQPQHF
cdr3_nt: TGTGCTAGTGGTTTGTTGGGACAGATAAATAGCAATCAGCCCCAGCATTTT

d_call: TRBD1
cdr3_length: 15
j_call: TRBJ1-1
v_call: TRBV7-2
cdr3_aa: CASSSGGSLNTEAFF
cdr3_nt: TGTGCCAGCAGCTCAGGGGGCAGTTTGAACACTGAAGCTTTCTTT

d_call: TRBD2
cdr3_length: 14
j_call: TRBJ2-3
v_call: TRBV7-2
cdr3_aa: CASSWTSGTDTQYF
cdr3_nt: TGTGCCAGCAGCTGGACTAGCGGCACAGATACGCAGTATTTT

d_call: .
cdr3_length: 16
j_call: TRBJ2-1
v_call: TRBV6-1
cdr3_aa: CASSEEADLAYNEQFF
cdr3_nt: TGTGCCAGCAGTGAAGAAGCGGACTTAGCGTACAATGAGCAGTTCTTC

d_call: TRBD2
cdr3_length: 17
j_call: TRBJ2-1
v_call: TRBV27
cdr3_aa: CASSFRAGGLRANEQFF
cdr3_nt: TGTGCCAGCAGTTTCAGAGCGGGGGGTCTACGTGCCAATGAGCAGTTCTTC

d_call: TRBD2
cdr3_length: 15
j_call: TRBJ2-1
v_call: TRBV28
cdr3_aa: CASRTSGGPYNEQFF
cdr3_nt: TGTGCCAGCAGGACTAGCGGGGGCCCGTACAATGAGCAGTTCTTC

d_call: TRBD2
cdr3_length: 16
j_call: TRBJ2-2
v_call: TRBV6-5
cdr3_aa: CASSSIAGGGTGELFF
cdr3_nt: TGTGCCAGCAGTTCGATAGCGGGGGGAGGCACCGGGGAGCTGTTTTTT

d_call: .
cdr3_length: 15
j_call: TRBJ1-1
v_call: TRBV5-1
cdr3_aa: CASSLLGAENTEAFF
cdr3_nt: TGCGCCAGCAGCTTGTTAGGGGCAGAGAACACTGAAGCTTTCTTT

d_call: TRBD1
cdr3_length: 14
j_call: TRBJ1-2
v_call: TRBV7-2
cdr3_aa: CASSSDRGNYGYTF
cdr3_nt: TGTGCCAGCAGCTCTGACAGGGGAAACTATGGCTACACCTTC

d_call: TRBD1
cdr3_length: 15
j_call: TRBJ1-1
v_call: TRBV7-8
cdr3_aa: CASSSQGAGSSEAFF
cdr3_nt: TGTGCCAGCAGCTCCCAGGGGGCGGGGAGCTCTGAAGCTTTCTTT

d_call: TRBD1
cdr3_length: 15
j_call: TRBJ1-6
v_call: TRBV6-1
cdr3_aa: CASSEVGQGNSPLHF
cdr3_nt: TGTGCCAGCAGTGAGGTGGGACAGGGTAATTCACCCCTCCACTTT

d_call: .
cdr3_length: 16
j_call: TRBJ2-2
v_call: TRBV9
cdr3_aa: CASSERATANTGELFF
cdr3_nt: TGTGCCAGCAGCGAGCGGGCAACCGCGAACACCGGGGAGCTGTTTTTT

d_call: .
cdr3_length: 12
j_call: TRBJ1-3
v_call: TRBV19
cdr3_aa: CASSINSNTIYF
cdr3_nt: TGTGCCAGTAGTATAAATTCGAACACCATATATTTT

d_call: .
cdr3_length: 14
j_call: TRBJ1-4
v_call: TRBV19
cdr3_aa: CASRRSQGDEKLFF
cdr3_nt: TGTGCCAGTAGGAGATCACAGGGTGATGAAAAACTGTTTTTT

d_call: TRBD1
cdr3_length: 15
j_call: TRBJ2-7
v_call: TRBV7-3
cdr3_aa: CASSRTGGVPGEQYF
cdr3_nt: TGTGCCAGCAGCCGCACAGGGGGCGTTCCCGGCGAGCAGTACTTC

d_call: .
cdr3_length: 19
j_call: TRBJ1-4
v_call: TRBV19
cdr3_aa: CASSLQGGGRASTNEKLFF
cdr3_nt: TGTGCCAGTAGTCTCCAAGGGGGGGGCCGTGCCTCAACTAATGAAAAACTGTTTTTT

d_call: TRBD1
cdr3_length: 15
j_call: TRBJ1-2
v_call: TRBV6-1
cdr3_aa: CASNRPGTGNYGYTF
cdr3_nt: TGTGCCAGCAATCGTCCCGGGACAGGGAACTATGGCTACACCTTC

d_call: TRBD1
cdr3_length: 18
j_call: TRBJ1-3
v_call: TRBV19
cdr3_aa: CASSGDRGLFLSGNTIYF
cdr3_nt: TGTGCCAGTAGTGGGGACAGGGGATTATTCCTCTCTGGAAACACCATATATTTT

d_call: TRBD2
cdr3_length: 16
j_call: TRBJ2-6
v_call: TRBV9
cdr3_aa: CASSRAGGSGANVLTF
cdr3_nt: TGTGCCAGCAGCCGGGCGGGAGGGTCGGGGGCCAACGTCCTGACTTTC

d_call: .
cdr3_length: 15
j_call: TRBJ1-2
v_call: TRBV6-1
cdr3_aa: CASSPSMTPGWGYTF
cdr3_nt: TGTGCCAGCAGCCCAAGCATGACACCAGGGTGGGGCTACACCTTC

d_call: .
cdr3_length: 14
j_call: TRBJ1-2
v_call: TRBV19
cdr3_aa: CASRAIQGLYGYTF
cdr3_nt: TGTGCCAGTAGAGCGATCCAGGGTCTCTATGGCTACACCTTC

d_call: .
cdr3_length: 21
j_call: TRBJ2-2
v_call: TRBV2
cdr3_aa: CASSEKKSWAPRPRGTGELFF
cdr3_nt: TGTGCCAGCAGTGAAAAAAAGTCATGGGCCCCAAGGCCCAGGGGCACCGGGGAGCTGTTTTTT

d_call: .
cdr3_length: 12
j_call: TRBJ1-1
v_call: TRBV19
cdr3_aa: CASSIRNTEAFF
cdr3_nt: TGTGCCAGTAGTATCCGGAACACTGAAGCTTTCTTT